The rows below give T cell receptor beta chains drawn from one sample of a study of neurological immune-mediated disorders. TCRdb redid the calling of the 5' RACE reads with MiXCR, one entry per CDR3 protein. The data contain about 50,000 distinct CDR3 sequences, roughly 17% of them seen just once; the ten biggest clones take up 4.4%. Specimen: PBMCs. The receptors derive from a man aged 60 to 69 in good health. The CDR3 runs from the conserved cysteine through the conserved F or W. D genes are given only for firm matches. Only some rows state a clone size, as once, few, many or a class for expanded clones.

13	TRBV19	-	-	TRBJ2-7	CASSIGVALEQYF	TGTGCCAGTAGTATAGGGGTTGCACTCGAGCAGTACTTC
15	TRBV20-1	many	TRBD2	TRBJ2-1	CSAIPTSVGDNEQFF	TGCAGTGCCATACCCACTAGCGTAGGGGACAATGAGCAGTTCTTC
14	TRBV21-1	many	-	TRBJ2-2	CASRIGPRTGELFF	TGTGCCAGCCGGATTGGACCGCGCACCGGGGAGCTGTTTTTT
15	TRBV4-3	many	-	TRBJ1-2	CASSQDLTGSYGYTF	TGCGCCAGCAGCCAAGATCTCACAGGAAGCTATGGCTACACCTTC
15	TRBV7-2	many	TRBD1	TRBJ1-2	CASSTRTQGRNGYTF	TGTGCCAGCAGCACCCGAACACAGGGGCGGAATGGCTACACCTTC
14	TRBV7-6	many	TRBD2	TRBJ2-7	CASSRLAGVVEQYF	TGTGCCAGCAGTCGACTAGCGGGAGTGGTCGAGCAGTACTTC
12	TRBV3-1	many	-	TRBJ2-1	CASSQGSDLQFF	TGTGCCAGCAGCCAAGGTTCAGATCTCCAGTTCTTC
14	TRBV6-5	many	TRBD2	TRBJ2-7	CASKRDGSGYEQYF	TGTGCCAGCAAGCGGGACGGGTCAGGCTACGAGCAGTACTTC
14	TRBV28	-	TRBD1	TRBJ2-3	CASRGQGSTDTQYF	TGTGCCAGTAGGGGACAGGGGAGCACAGATACGCAGTATTTT
16	TRBV5-1	many	-	TRBJ2-5	CASSFGGGTGEETQYF	TGCGCCAGCAGCTTTGGAGGGGGGACCGGGGAAGAGACCCAGTACTTC
17	TRBV27	many	TRBD2	TRBJ2-3	CASSEMLAVTSTDTQYF	TGTGCCAGCAGTGAGATGCTAGCGGTTACTAGCACAGATACGCAGTATTTT
11	TRBV5-1	many	-	TRBJ2-7	CASSWGDEQYF	TGCGCCAGCAGCTGGGGAGACGAGCAGTACTTC
14	TRBV3-1	many	TRBD1	TRBJ2-7	CASSQRQGTYEQYF	TGTGCCAGCAGCCAAAGACAGGGTACATACGAGCAGTACTTC
15	TRBV7-3	many	TRBD2	TRBJ2-1	CASSLTSDSYNEQFF	TGTGCCAGCAGCTTGACTAGCGACTCCTACAATGAGCAGTTCTTC
16	TRBV5-1	-	-	TRBJ1-5	CASSLEGIGESQPQHF	TGCGCCAGCAGCTTGGAAGGGATCGGGGAATCTCAGCCCCAGCATTTT
13	TRBV20-1	-	TRBD2	TRBJ2-4	CSAEGRVENIEYF	TGCAGTGCGGAGGGGAGGGTCGAAAACATTGAGTACTTC
18	TRBV20-1	many	TRBD1	TRBJ2-4	CSARDQGAPGSAKNIQYF	TGCAGTGCTAGAGATCAGGGGGCGCCGGGTTCGGCCAAAAACATTCAGTACTTC
14	TRBV12-3/TRBV12-4	few	TRBD1	TRBJ2-7	CASSRWDSSYEQYF	TGTGCCAGCAGTAGATGGGACAGCTCCTACGAGCAGTACTTC
14	TRBV7-9	-	-	TRBJ2-7	CASSLAPSSYEQYF	TGTGCCAGCAGCTTAGCCCCAAGTTCCTACGAGCAGTACTTC
14	TRBV5-1	-	TRBD2	TRBJ2-7	CASSSGTSGNEQYF	TGCGCCAGCAGCTCAGGGACTAGCGGGAACGAGCAGTACTTC
15	TRBV7-3	many	-	TRBJ2-3	CASSLRSGGTDTQYF	TGTGCCAGCAGCTTAAGGAGTGGGGGCACAGATACGCAGTATTTT
18	TRBV11-2	-	-	TRBJ2-1	CASSLRSVRDNDANEQFF	TGTGCCAGCAGCTTAAGATCAGTCCGGGACAACGACGCCAATGAGCAGTTCTTC
15	TRBV7-2	many	-	TRBJ2-3	CASTTGQGSTDTQYF	TGTGCCAGCACCACAGGGCAAGGCAGCACAGATACGCAGTATTTT
15	TRBV19	-	TRBD2	TRBJ2-2	CASSPAGVSTGELFF	TGTGCCAGTAGTCCAGCGGGAGTCAGCACCGGGGAGCTGTTTTTT
14	TRBV27	-	TRBD1	TRBJ1-4	CASSRTGGYEKLFF	TGTGCCAGCAGCAGGACAGGGGGGTATGAAAAACTGTTTTTT
12	TRBV27	many	-	TRBJ1-6	CASSLIASPLHF	TGTGCCAGCAGTTTAATAGCTTCACCCCTCCACTTT
13	TRBV20-1	many	-	TRBJ2-7	CSARDPAVDEQYF	TGCAGTGCTAGAGATCCCGCGGTTGACGAGCAGTACTTC
15	TRBV11-3	-	-	TRBJ2-3	CASSLDGRRTDTQYF	TGTGCCAGCAGCTTAGACGGGAGACGCACAGATACGCAGTATTTT
14	TRBV7-2	many	TRBD2	TRBJ2-1	CASRDRLAGGEQFF	TGTGCCAGCAGGGATCGACTAGCGGGGGGGGAGCAGTTCTTC